A few counts support the clone carrying this TCR beta chain. Its antigen is unidentified. The sample comes from a study of breast tumors, draining lymph nodes, adjacent tissues. CDR3 length: 12 amino acids. Trimming took off 4 bases at V and 3 bases at J, with 7 bases between the two ends. Germline lookup yields CDR1 MDHEN and CDR2 SYDVKM. TCRdb analysed the multiplex PCR reads with MiXCR anew, one entry per CDR3 protein. The table records about 24,000 distinct CDR3 sequences, approximately 75% of them present only once. Study-level results: The lymph node origin of tumor T cells was framed as consistent with a hypothesis, not demonstrated. Tumors had less TCR diversity than lymph nodes, more than nontumor tissue.

Sequenced sample: tumor-adjacent breast tissue. This TCR was recovered from a female donor with breast cancer. Some clones in this sample may be carry-over from other donors' samples. The chain is built from TRBV28 and TRBJ2-7, with unresolved D. The CDR3, as DNA: TGTGCCAGCAGTTCCAGGCGCTACGAGCAGTACTTC. Translating gives CASSSRRYEQYF.